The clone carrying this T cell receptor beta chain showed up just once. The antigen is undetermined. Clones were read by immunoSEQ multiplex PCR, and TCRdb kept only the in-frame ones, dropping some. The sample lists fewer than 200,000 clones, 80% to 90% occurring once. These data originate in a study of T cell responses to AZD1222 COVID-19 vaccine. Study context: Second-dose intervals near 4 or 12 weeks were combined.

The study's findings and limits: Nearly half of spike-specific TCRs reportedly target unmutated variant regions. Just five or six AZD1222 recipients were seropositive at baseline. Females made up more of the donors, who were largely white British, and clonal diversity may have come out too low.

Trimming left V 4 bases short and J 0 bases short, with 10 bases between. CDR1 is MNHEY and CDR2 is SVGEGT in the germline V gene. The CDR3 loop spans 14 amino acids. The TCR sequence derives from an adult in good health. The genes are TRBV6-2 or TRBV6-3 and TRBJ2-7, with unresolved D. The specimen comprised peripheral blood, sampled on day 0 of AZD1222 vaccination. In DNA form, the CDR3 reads TGTGCCAGCAGTTCTGAGACACCCTCCTACGAGCAGTACTTC. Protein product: CASSSETPSYEQYF.